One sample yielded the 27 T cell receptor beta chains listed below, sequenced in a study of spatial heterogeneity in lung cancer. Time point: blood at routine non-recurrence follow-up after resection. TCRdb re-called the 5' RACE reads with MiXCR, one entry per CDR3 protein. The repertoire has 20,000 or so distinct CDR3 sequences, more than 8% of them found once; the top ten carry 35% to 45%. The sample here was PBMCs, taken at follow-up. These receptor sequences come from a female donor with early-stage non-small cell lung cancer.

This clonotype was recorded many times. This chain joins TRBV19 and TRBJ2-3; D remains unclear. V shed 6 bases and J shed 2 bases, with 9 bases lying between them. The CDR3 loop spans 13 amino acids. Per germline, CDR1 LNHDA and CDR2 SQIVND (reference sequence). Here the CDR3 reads CASRWRPTDTQYF. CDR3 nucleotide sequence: TGTGCCAGTAGGTGGCGGCCCACAGATACGCAGTATTTT.

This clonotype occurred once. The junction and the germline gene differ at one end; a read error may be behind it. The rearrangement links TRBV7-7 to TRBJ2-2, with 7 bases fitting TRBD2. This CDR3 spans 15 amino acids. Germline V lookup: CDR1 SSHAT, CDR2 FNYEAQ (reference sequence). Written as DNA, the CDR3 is TGTGCTAGCAGCCGGAGCGGGATGAACACCGGGGAGCTGTTTTTT. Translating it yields CASSRSGMNTGELFF.

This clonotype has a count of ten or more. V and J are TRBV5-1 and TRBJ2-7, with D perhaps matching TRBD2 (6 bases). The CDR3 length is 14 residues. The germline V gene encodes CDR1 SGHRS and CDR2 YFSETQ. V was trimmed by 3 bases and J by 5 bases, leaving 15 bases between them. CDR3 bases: TGCGCCAGCAGCTGGGGACTTGAAGGGAACGAGCAGTACTTC. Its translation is CASSWGLEGNEQYF.

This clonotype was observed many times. The CDR3 bases are TGTGCCAGCAGCTTGTCAGGGGGCCTCAATCAGCCCCAGCATTTT. Translation: CASSLSGGLNQPQHF. The V and J genes are TRBV7-9 and TRBJ1-5; 8 nucleotides agree with TRBD1. Trimming took 3 bases from V and 3 from J; bases not matched to a gene: 4. This CDR3 has 15 residues. From germline, CDR1 is SEHNR and CDR2 FQNEAQ (reference sequence).

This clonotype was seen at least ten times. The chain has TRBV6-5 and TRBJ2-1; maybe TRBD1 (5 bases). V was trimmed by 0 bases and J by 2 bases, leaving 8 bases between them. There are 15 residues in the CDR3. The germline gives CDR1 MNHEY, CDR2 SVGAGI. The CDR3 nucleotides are TGTGCCAGCAGTTACTCCCAGGGAACCTACAATGAGCAGTTCTTC. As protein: CASSYSQGTYNEQFF.

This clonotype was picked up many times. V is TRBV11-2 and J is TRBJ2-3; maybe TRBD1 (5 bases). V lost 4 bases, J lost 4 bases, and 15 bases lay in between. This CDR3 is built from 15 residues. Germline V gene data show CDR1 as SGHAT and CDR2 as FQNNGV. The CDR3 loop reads CASSSLVLGADTQYF. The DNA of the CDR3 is TGTGCCAGCAGCTCACTGGTCCTAGGGGCAGATACGCAGTATTTT.

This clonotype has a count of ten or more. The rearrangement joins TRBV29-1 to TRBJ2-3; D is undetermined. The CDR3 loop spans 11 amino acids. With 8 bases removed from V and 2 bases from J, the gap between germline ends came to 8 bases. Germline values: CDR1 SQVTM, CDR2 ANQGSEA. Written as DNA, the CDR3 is TGCAGCCTAGGGTCCACAGATACGCAGTATTTT. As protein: CSLGSTDTQYF.

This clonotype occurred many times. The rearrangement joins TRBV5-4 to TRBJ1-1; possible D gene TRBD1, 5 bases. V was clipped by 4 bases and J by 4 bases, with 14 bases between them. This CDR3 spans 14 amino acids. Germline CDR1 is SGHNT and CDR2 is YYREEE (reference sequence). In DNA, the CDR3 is TGTGCCAGCAGCCCCTTCGGGGGAAGCACTGAAGCTTTCTTT. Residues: CASSPFGGSTEAFF.

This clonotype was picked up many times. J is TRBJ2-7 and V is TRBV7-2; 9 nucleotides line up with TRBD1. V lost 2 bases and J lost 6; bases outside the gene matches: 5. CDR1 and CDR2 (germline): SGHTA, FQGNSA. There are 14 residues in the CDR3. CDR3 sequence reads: CASSLNPGQGEQYF. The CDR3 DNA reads TGTGCCAGCAGCTTAAACCCGGGACAGGGCGAGCAGTACTTC.

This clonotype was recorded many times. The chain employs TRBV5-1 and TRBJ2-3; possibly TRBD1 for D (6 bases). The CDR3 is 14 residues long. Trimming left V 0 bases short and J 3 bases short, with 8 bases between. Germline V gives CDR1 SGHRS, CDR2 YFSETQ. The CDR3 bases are TGCGCCAGCAGCTTGGGGGACACTACAGATACGCAGTATTTT. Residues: CASSLGDTTDTQYF.

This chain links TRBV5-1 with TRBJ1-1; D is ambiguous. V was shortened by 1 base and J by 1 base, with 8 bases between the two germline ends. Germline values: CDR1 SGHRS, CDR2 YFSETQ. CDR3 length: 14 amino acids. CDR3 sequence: CASSLSPPNTEAFF. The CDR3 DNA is TGCGCCAGCAGCTTGAGTCCCCCGAACACTGAAGCTTTCTTT.

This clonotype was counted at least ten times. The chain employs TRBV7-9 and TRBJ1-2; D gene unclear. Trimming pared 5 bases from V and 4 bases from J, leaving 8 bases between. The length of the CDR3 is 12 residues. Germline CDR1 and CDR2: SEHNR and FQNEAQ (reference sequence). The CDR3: CASSPDTYGYTF. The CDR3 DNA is TGTGCCAGCAGCCCAGACACCTATGGCTACACCTTC.

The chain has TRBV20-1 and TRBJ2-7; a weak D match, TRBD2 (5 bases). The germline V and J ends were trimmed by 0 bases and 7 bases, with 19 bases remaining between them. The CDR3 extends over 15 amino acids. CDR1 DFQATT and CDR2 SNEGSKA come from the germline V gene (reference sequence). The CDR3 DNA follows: TGCAGTGCTAGAGATCATCTGGAGGTTGGATTGGAGCAGTACTTC. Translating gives CSARDHLEVGLEQYF.

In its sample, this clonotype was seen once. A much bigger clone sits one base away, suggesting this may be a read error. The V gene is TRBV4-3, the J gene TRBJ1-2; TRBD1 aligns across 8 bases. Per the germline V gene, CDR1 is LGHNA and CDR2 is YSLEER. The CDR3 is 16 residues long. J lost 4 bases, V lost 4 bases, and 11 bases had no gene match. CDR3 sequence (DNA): TGCGCCAGCAGCCCGGACAGGGCGCATGGAATCTATGGCTACACCTTC. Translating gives CASSPDRAHGIYGYTF.

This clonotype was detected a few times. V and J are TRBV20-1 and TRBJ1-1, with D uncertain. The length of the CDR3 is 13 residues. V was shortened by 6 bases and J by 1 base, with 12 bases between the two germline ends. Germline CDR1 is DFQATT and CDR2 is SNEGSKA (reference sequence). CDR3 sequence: CSAKTTANTEAFF. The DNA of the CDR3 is TGCAGTGCCAAGACAACAGCGAACACTGAAGCTTTCTTT.

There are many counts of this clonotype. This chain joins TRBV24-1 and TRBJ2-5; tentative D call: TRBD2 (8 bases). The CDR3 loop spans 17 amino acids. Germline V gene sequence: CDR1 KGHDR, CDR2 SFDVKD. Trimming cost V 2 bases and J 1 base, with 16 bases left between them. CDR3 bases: TGTGCCACCAGTGATTCGAAGCGGGGGACAGCCCAAGAGACCCAGTACTTC. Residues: CATSDSKRGTAQETQYF.

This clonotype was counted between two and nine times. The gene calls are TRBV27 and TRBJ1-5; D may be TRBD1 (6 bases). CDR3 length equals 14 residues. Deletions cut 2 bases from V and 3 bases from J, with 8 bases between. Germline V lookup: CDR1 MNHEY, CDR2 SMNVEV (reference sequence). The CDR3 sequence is CASSLQGPNQPQHF. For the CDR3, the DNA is TGTGCCAGCAGTTTACAGGGGCCCAATCAGCCCCAGCATTTT.

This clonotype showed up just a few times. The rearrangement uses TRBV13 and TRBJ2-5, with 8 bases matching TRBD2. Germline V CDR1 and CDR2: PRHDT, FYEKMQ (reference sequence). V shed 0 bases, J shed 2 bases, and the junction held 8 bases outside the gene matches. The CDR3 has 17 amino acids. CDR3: CASSLGGWSSGQETQYF. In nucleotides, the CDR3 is TGTGCCAGCAGCTTAGGAGGTTGGTCTAGCGGGCAAGAGACCCAGTACTTC.

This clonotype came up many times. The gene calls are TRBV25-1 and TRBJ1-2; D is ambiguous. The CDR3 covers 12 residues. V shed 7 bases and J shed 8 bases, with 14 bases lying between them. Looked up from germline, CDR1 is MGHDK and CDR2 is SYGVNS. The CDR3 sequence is CASKVTGAGYTF. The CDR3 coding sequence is TGTGCCAGCAAGGTCACCGGCGCCGGCTACACCTTC.

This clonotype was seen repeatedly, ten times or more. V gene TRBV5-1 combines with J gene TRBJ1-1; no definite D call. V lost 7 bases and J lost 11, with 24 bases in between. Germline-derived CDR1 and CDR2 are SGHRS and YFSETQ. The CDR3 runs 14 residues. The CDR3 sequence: CASGDQTAPVGAFF. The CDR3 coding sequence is TGCGCCAGCGGAGACCAGACTGCCCCTGTAGGGGCTTTCTTT.

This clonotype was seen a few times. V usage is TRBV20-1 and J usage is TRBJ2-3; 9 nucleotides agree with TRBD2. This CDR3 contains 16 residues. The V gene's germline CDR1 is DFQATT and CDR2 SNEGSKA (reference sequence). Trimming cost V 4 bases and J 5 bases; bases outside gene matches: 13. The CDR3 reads CSAIHRASGTGDTQYF. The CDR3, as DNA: TGCAGTGCTATTCATCGCGCTAGCGGGACCGGAGATACGCAGTATTTT.

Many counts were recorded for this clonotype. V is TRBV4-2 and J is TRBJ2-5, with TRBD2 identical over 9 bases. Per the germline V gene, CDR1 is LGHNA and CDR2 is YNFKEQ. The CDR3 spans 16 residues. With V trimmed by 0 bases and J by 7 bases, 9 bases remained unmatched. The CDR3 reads CASSQETSGPRGTQYF. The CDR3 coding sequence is TGTGCCAGCAGCCAAGAGACTAGCGGACCCCGGGGGACCCAGTACTTC.

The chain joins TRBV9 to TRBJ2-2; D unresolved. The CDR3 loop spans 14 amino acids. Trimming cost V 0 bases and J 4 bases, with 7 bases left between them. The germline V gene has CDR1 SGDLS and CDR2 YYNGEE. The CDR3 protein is CASSVVPRTGELFF. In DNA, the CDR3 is TGTGCCAGCAGCGTAGTCCCCCGCACCGGGGAGCTGTTTTTT. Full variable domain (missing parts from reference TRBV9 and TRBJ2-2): DSGVTQTPKHLITATGQRVTLRCSPRSGDLSVYWYQQSLDQGLQFLIQYYNGEERAKGNILERFSAQQFPDLHSELNLSSLELGDSALYFCASSVVPRTGELFFGEGSRLTVL.

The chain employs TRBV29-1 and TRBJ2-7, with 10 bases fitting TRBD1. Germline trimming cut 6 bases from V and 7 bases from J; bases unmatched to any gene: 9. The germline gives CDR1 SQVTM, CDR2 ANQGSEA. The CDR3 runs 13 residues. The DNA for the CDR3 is TGCAGCGTCCAGGGACAGGGGTTGGGTGAGCAGTACTTC. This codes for CSVQGQGLGEQYF.

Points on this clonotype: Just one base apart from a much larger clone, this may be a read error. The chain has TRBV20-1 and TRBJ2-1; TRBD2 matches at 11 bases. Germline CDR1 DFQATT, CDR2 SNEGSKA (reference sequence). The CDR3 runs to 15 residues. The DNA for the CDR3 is TGCAGTGCTAGAGATCCCACTAGCGGGGGCAATAAGCAGTTCTTC. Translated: CSARDPTSGGNKQFF.

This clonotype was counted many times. The CDR3 sequence is CSVVYGTSTDTQYF. CDR3 bases: TGCAGCGTTGTCTACGGGACTAGCACAGATACGCAGTATTTT. The J gene is TRBJ2-3, the V gene TRBV29-1, with TRBD2 as a possible D gene (6 bases). The germline gives CDR1 SQVTM, CDR2 ANQGSEA. The V end was cut by 4 bases, the J end by 0 bases, with 11 bases between. The CDR3 length is 14 residues.

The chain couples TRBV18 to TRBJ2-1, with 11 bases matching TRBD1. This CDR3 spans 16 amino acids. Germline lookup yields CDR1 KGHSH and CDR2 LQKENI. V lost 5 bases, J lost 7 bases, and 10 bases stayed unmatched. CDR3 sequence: CASSISGTGGKNEQFF. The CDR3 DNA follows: TGTGCCAGCTCAATTTCCGGGACAGGGGGTAAAAATGAGCAGTTCTTC.